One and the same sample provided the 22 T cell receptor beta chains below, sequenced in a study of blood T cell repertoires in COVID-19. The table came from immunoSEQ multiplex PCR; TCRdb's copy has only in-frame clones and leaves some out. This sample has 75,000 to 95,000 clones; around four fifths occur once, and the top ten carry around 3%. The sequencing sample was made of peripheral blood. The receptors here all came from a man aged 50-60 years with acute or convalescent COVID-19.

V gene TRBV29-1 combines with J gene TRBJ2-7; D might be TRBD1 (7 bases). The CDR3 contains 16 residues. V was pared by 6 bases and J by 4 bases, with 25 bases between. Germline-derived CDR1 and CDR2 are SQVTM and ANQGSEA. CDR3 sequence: CSVGTGDSAHFYEQYF. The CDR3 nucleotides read TGCAGCGTCGGCACAGGGGACTCTGCCCATTTTTACGAGCAGTACTTC.

CDR3 loop: CASSRREAGELFF. CDR3 sequence (DNA): TGTGCCAGCAGCAGGCGGGAGGCCGGGGAGCTGTTTTTT. The chain couples TRBV7-9 to TRBJ2-2, with TRBD2 matching over 8 bases. V lost 5 bases, J lost 6 bases, and 2 bases stayed unmatched. This CDR3 region has 13 residues. The germline V gene encodes CDR1 SEHNR and CDR2 FQNEAQ (reference sequence).

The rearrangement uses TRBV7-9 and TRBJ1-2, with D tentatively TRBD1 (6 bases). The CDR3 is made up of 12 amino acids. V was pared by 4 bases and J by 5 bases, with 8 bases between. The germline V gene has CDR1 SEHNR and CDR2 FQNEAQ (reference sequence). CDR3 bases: TGTGCCAGCAGCTCCACAGGGTATGGCTACACCTTC. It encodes CASSSTGYGYTF.

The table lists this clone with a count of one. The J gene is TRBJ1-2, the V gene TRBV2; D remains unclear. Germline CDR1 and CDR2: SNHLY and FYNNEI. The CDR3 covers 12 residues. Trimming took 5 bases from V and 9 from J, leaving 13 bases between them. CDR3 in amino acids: CASSPFAERYTF. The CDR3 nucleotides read TGTGCCAGCAGTCCCTTTGCAGAACGCTACACCTTC.

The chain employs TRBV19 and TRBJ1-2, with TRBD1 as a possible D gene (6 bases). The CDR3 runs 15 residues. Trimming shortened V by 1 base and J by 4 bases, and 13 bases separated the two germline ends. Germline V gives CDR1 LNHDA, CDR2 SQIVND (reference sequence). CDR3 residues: CASSIAGAQGYGYTF. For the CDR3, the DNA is TGTGCCAGTAGTATAGCAGGGGCGCAGGGCTATGGCTACACCTTC.

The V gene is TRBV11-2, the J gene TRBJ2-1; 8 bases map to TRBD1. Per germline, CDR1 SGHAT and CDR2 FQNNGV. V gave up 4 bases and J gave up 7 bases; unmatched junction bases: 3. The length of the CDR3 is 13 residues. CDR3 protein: CASSSDRENEQFF. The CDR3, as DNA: TGTGCCAGCAGCTCGGACAGGGAGAATGAGCAGTTCTTC.

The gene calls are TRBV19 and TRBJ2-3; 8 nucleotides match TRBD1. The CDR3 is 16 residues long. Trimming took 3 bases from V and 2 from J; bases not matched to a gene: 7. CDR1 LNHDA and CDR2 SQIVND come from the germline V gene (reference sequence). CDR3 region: CASSMFQGAPTDTQYF. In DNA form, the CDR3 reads TGTGCCAGTAGTATGTTCCAGGGGGCCCCCACAGATACGCAGTATTTT. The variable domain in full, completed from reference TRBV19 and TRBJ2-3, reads DGGITQSPKYLFRKEGQNVTLSCEQNLNHDAMYWYRQDPGQGLRLIYYSQIVNDFQKGDIAEGYSVSREKKESFPLTVTSAQKNPTAFYLCASSMFQGAPTDTQYFGPGTRLTVL.

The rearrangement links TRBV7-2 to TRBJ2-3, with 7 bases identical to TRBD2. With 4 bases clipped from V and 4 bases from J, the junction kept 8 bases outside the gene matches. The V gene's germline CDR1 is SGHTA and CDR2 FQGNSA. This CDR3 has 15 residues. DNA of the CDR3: TGTGCCAGCAGCTCCCTCGGGCTAGCGGCAGATACGCAGTATTTT. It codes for CASSSLGLAADTQYF.

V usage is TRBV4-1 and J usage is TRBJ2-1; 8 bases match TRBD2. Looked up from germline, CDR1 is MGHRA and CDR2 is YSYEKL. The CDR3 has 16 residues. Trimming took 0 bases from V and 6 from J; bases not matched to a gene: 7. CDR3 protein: CASSQEGRGGPNEQFF. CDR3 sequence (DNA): TGCGCCAGCAGCCAAGAGGGCCGGGGGGGCCCCAATGAGCAGTTCTTC.

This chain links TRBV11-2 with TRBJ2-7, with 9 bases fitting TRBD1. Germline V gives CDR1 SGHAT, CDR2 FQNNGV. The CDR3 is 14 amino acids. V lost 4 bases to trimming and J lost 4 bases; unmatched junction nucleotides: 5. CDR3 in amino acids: CASSSTGGLYEQYF. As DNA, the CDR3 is TGTGCCAGCAGCTCAACAGGGGGCCTATACGAGCAGTACTTC.

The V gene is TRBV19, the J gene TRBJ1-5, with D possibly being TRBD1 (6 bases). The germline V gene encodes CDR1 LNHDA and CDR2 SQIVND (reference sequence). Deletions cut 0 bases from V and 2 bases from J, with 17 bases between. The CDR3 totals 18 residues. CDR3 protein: CASSIDLSGRGGNQPQHF. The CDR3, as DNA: TGTGCCAGTAGTATAGATCTATCCGGCAGGGGAGGCAATCAGCCCCAGCATTTT.

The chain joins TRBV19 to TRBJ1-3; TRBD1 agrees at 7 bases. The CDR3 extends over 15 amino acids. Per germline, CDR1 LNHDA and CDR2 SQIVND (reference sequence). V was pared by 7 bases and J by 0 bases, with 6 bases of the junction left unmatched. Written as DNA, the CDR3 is TGTGCCAGTACAACAGGGGTCAACTCTGGAAACACCATATATTTT. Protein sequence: CASTTGVNSGNTIYF.

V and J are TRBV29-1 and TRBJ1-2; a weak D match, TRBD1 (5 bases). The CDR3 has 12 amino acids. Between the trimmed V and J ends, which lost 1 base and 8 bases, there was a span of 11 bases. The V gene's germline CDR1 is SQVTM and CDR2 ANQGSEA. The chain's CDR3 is CSVEGGLGGYTF. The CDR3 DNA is TGCAGCGTTGAAGGGGGACTTGGGGGCTACACCTTC.

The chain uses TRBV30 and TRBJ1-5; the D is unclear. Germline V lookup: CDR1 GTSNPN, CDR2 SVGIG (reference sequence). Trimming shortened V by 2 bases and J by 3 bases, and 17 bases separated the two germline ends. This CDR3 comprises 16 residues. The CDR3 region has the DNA TGTGCCTGGAGTTATTCGGGGTCCCCCGCCAATCAGCCCCAGCATTTT. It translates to CAWSYSGSPANQPQHF.

As DNA, the CDR3 is TGCGCCAGCAGCTTGGTATCGACAGGGGGAGATACGCAGTATTTT. It is translated as CASSLVSTGGDTQYF. The gene calls are TRBV5-1 and TRBJ2-3, with 9 bases aligning to TRBD1. V dropped 0 bases and J dropped 5; count of bases not matched to a gene: 4. Germline CDR1 and CDR2: SGHRS and YFSETQ. The CDR3 runs to 15 residues. Together with reference TRBV5-1 and TRBJ2-3, the CDR3 gives the full variable domain: KAGVTQTPRYLIKTRGQQVTLSCSPISGHRSVSWYQQTPGQGLQFLFEYFSETQRNKGNFPGRFSGRQFSNSRSEMNVSTLELGDSALYLCASSLVSTGGDTQYFGPGTRLTVL.

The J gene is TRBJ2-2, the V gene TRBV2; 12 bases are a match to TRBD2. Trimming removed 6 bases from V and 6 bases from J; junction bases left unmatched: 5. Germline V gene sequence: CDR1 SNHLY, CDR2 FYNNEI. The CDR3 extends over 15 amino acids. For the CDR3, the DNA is TGTGCCAGCAGCGTACTAGCGGGAGGTGCCGGGGAGCTGTTTTTT. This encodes CASSVLAGGAGELFF.

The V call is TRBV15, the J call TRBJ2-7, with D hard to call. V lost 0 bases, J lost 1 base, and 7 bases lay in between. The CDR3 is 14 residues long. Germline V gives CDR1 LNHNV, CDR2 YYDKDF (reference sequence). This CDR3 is CATSRDQASYEQYF. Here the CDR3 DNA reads TGTGCCACCAGCAGAGATCAGGCATCCTACGAGCAGTACTTC. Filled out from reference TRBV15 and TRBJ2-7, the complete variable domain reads DAMVIQNPRYQVTQFGKPVTLSCSQTLNHNVMYWYQQKSSQAPKLLFHYYDKDFNNEADTPDNFQSRRPNTSFCFLDIRSPGLGDTAMYLCATSRDQASYEQYFGPGTRLTVT.

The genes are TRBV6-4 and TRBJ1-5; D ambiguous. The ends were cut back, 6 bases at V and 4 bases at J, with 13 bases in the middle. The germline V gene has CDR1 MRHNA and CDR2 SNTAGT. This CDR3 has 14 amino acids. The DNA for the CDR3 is TGTGCCAGCAGAGCCGACGCAGGAAATCAGCCCCAGCATTTT. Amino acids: CASRADAGNQPQHF.

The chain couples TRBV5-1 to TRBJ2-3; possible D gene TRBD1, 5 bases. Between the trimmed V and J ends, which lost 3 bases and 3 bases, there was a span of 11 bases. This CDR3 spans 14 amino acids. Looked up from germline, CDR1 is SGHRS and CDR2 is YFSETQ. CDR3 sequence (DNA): TGCGCCAGCAGCTCGGTCCCAGGGACAGATACGCAGTATTTT. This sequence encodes CASSSVPGTDTQYF.

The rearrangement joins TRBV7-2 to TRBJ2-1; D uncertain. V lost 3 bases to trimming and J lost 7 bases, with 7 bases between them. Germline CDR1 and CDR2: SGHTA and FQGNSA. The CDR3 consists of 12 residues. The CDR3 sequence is CASSLLENEQFF. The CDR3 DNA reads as TGTGCCAGCAGCTTGCTCGAGAATGAGCAGTTCTTC.

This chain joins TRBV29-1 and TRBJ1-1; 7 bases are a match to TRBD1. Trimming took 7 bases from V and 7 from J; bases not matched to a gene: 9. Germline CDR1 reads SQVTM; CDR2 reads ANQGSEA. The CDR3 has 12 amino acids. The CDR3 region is CSAQGGADEAFF. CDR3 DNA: TGCAGCGCACAAGGGGGCGCGGATGAAGCTTTCTTT.

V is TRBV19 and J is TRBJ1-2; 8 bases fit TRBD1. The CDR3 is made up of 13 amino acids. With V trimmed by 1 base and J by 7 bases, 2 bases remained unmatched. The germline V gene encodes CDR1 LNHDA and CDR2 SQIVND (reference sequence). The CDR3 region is CASSIGQGFGYTF. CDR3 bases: TGTGCCAGTAGTATAGGACAGGGGTTTGGCTACACCTTC.